The 13 T cell receptor beta chains reported below all come from one sample, sequenced in a study of blood T cell repertoires in COVID-19. Using immunoSEQ multiplex PCR, the repertoire was profiled, and TCRdb retains in-frame clones only, with some absent. The sample holds a few hundred thousand clones, about 86% seen once. What was sequenced was peripheral blood. The receptors derive from a woman aged 45-60 years with acute or convalescent COVID-19.

The chain is built from TRBV11-2 and TRBJ2-1, with 12 bases that match TRBD2. Germline CDR1 SGHAT, CDR2 FQNNGV. V trimming: 5 bases; J trimming: 9 bases; junction bases outside the gene matches: 14. This CDR3 comprises 17 residues. DNA for the CDR3: TGTGCCAGCAGCCCCCGACTAGCGGGAGTCGGCCAAGGTGAGCAGTTCTTC. As protein: CASSPRLAGVGQGEQFF.

The chain employs TRBV7-2 and TRBJ1-4, with TRBD1 as a possible D gene (6 bases). Trimming took off 4 bases at V and 0 bases at J, with 6 bases between the two ends. The CDR3 extends over 14 amino acids. Germline assignment: CDR1 SGHTA and CDR2 FQGNSA. The CDR3 DNA sequence: TGTGCCAGCAGCTGGACAGCAACTAATGAAAAACTGTTTTTT. This translates into CASSWTATNEKLFF.

V gene TRBV2 combines with J gene TRBJ1-1; D gene unclear. Germline V gives CDR1 SNHLY, CDR2 FYNNEI. The CDR3 totals 15 residues. V was clipped by 11 bases and J by 2 bases, with 21 bases between them. The CDR3: CASPGSVSPNTEAFF. The CDR3 DNA reads as TGTGCCTCCCCCGGGTCGGTCAGCCCTAACACTGAAGCTTTCTTT.

On this clone: The sample has other DNA sequences that encode this CDR3 too. CDR3 sequence: CASRQSMNTEAFF. Written as DNA, the CDR3 is TGCGCCAGCAGACAGTCCATGAACACTGAAGCTTTCTTT. This rearrangement joins TRBV5-1 to TRBJ1-1; D is undetermined. The V gene's germline CDR1 is SGHRS and CDR2 YFSETQ. This CDR3 spans 13 amino acids. Trimming removed 5 bases from V and 0 bases from J, with 8 bases in between.

This clone appeared a single time. The rearrangement uses TRBV3-1 (or the pseudogene TRBV3-2) and TRBJ1-1; D remains unclear. The germline gives CDR1 LGHDT, CDR2 YNNKEL (reference sequence). The CDR3 is 11 residues long. Trimming pared 0 bases from V and 8 bases from J, leaving 4 bases between. The CDR3 DNA sequence: TGTGCCAGCAGCCAAGACATGGAAGCTTTCTTT. Its protein product is CASSQDMEAFF.

The chain has TRBV19 and TRBJ1-6; D not certain. CDR3 length: 13 amino acids. V was cut by 10 bases and J by 12 bases, with 19 bases left in between. CDR1 and CDR2 from the germline V gene are LNHDA and SQIVND (reference sequence). CDR3 protein: CATQRRAALPLHF. CDR3 nucleotides: TGTGCCACCCAAAGGAGGGCGGCGTTACCCCTCCACTTT.

The CDR3 DNA sequence: TGTGCCACCTCCGGGACTAGTAGCACAGATACGCAGTATTTT. It yields the protein CATSGTSSTDTQYF. The chain uses TRBV28 and TRBJ2-3; TRBD2 matches at 8 bases. Germline V gene data show CDR1 as MDHEN and CDR2 as SYDVKM. Trimming cost V 10 bases and J 0 bases; bases outside gene matches: 6. This CDR3 contains 14 residues.

For the CDR3, the DNA is TGTGCCAGCAGCCTACAGGGTTCAGGGGGGGGCTACACCTTC. Translated, it gives CASSLQGSGGGYTF. This chain joins TRBV7-2 and TRBJ1-2, with 7 bases that match TRBD1. Germline lookup yields CDR1 SGHTA and CDR2 FQGNSA. The CDR3 is made up of 14 amino acids. V was clipped by 5 bases and J by 8 bases; unmatched bases: 11.

J is TRBJ2-3 and V is TRBV5-4; tentative D call: TRBD2 (5 bases). Looked up from germline, CDR1 is SGHNT and CDR2 is YYREEE (reference sequence). CDR3 length: 15 amino acids. V was clipped by 7 bases and J by 0 bases, with 15 bases between them. The CDR3 loop reads CASRLDFPSTDTQYF. CDR3 in DNA: TGTGCCAGCCGATTGGACTTTCCTAGCACAGATACGCAGTATTTT.

The chain couples TRBV7-9 to TRBJ2-7; 8 positions match TRBD1. The CDR3 totals 13 residues. V shed 6 bases and J 5 bases; nucleotides not matched to a gene: 6. The V gene's germline CDR1 is SEHNR and CDR2 FQNEAQ (reference sequence). This chain's CDR3 is CASRDSGGNEQYF. CDR3 bases: TGTGCCAGCAGGGATTCAGGGGGCAACGAGCAGTACTTC.

The chain employs TRBV6-6 and TRBJ2-1; tentatively, D is TRBD1 (6 bases). This CDR3 has 12 amino acids. V was trimmed by 5 bases and J by 9 bases, leaving 11 bases between them. Germline loops: CDR1 MNHNY, CDR2 SVGAGI (reference sequence). CDR3 DNA: TGTGCCAGCAGTCGGCAGGGGAGTGAGCAGTTCTTC. Protein product: CASSRQGSEQFF.

V and J are TRBV5-4 and TRBJ2-7, with D perhaps matching TRBD2 (5 bases). CDR3 size: 14 residues. The ends were cut back, 0 bases at V and 5 bases at J, with 12 bases in the middle. The germline V gene encodes CDR1 SGHNT and CDR2 YYREEE (reference sequence). CDR3 amino acids: CASSLEGGLNEQYF. CDR3 DNA: TGTGCCAGCAGCTTGGAAGGAGGCCTCAACGAGCAGTACTTC.

The chain uses TRBV4-3 and TRBJ2-1; 10 bases are shared with TRBD2. The CDR3 has 12 residues. The trim removed 3 bases at V and 16 bases at J, leaving 6 bases unmatched. Germline CDR1 is LGHNA and CDR2 is YSLEER. CDR3 residues: CASSHQAGGIFF. CDR3 nucleotide sequence: TGCGCCAGCAGCCACCAAGCGGGAGGGATCTTCTTC.